This T cell receptor beta chain came from a study of T cells in Graves' hyperthyroidism and ophthalmopathy. Amplification targeted TCR beta CDR3 regions from RNA transcripts. Primed by the HTBI set, a first-round RT-PCR was run on the TCR CDR3. TCRdb re-derived calls from the multiplex PCR reads in MiXCR, one entry per CDR3 protein. The sample carries roughly 840,000 distinct CDR3 sequences, roughly 40% recorded once. In regard to this clonotype: This may be a read error: a much more frequent sequence differs by one nucleotide.

CDR1 and CDR2 (germline): LNHDA, SQIVND (reference sequence). The CDR3 extends over 12 amino acids. V lost 1 base to trimming and J lost 9 bases, with 9 bases between them. The rearrangement uses TRBV19 and TRBJ1-1; D is unclear. The TCR sequence derives from a man aged 18 to 30 with Graves' hyperthyroidism. Sequences were obtained from blood. CDR3 nucleotides: TGTGCCAGTAGTATAGGGCACCAACAAGCTTTCTTT. Translated, it gives CASSIGHQQAFF.